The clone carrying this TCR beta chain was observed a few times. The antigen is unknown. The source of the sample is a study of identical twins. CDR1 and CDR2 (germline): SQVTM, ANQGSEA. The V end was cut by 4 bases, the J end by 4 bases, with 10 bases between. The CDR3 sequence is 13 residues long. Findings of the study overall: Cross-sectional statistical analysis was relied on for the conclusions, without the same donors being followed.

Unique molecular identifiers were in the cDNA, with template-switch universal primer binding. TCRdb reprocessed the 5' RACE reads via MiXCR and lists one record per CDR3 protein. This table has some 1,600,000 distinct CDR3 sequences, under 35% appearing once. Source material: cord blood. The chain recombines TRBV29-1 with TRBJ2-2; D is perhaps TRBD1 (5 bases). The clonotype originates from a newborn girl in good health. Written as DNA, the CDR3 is TGCAGCGTTGGCTCAGGGTTCACCGGGGAGCTGTTTTTT. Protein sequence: CSVGSGFTGELFF.